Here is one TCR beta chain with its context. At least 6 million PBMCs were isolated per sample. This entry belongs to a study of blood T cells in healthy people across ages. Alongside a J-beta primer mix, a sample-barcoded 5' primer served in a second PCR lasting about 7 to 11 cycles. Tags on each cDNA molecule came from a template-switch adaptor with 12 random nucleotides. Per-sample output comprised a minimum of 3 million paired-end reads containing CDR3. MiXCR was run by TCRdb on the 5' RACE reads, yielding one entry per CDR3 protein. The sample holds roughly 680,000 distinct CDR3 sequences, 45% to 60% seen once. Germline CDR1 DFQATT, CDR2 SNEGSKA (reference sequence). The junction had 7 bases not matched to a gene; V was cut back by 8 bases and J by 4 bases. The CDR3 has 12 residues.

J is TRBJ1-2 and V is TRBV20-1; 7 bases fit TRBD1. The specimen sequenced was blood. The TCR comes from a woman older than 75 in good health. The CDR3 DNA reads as TGCAGTCCGGGACAGAGACTCTATGGCTACACCTTC. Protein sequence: CSPGQRLYGYTF.